What follows are 21 T cell receptor beta chains derived from one specimen sequenced in a study of cytomegalovirus exposure and HLA in healthy donors (dated by TCRdb to about 2017). Libraries were prepared through the immunoSEQ multiplex PCR assay. The multiplex PCR relied on a mix of 60 forward primers for TCR Vbeta segments and 13 reverse primers for TCR Jbeta segments. TCRdb obtained this table from immuneACCESS and retained in-frame rearrangements with V and J assigned. These tables miss some clones; where compared with another copy, unresolved V genes account for less than half of the shortfall, and the remainder is unexplained. This sample's clone table shows about 52,000 clones. Roughly 12% of the sample is held by the ten biggest clonotypes. Sequenced material: PBMCs. Receptors originate from a woman aged 55-75 years in good health and CMV-seropositive.

The J gene is TRBJ1-5, the V gene TRBV19; 11 bases are shared with TRBD1. Germline loops: CDR1 LNHDA, CDR2 SQIVND (reference sequence). Trimming cost V 7 bases and J 6 bases; bases outside gene matches: 5. CDR3 length: 14 residues. CDR3 bases: TGTGCCAGTACGGACAGGGGGCTGAGTCAGCCCCAGCATTTT. This gives the protein CASTDRGLSQPQHF.

The chain uses TRBV4-1 and TRBJ2-7, with 7 bases identical to TRBD1. Germline CDR1 and CDR2: MGHRA and YSYEKL. The V gene end was trimmed by 6 bases and the J gene end by 2 bases; junction bases not matched to a gene: 1. CDR3 length equals 12 residues. CDR3 nucleotides: TGCGCCAGCAGTGGGACAGCCTACGAGCAGTACTTC. The encoded protein is CASSGTAYEQYF.

A note on this clone: Other DNA sequences in this sample translate to the same CDR3. The J gene is TRBJ1-2, the V gene TRBV18, with 10 bases lining up with TRBD1. Germline V CDR1 and CDR2: KGHSH, LQKENI. The CDR3 is 13 residues long. The trim removed 3 bases at V and 5 bases at J, leaving 0 bases unmatched. The CDR3 DNA follows: TGTGCCAGCTCACCGGGACAGGGGTATGGCTACACCTTC. Translating it yields CASSPGQGYGYTF.

J is TRBJ1-5 and V is TRBV19; D not resolved. The V and J ends lost 3 bases and 6 bases respectively, with 9 bases between them. The CDR3 consists of 13 residues. The V gene's germline CDR1 is LNHDA and CDR2 SQIVND (reference sequence). CDR3 amino acids: CASSIDKIQPQHF. The DNA for the CDR3 is TGTGCCAGTAGTATCGACAAGATTCAGCCCCAGCATTTT.

With regard to this clone: The sample contains more than one DNA sequence encoding this CDR3. CDR3 loop: CASSRDSNYGYTF. The CDR3 coding sequence is TGTGCCAGCTCCCGGGACTCCAACTATGGCTACACCTTC. The chain uses TRBV18 and TRBJ1-2; perhaps TRBD1 as D (5 bases). CDR1 and CDR2 (germline): KGHSH, LQKENI. The CDR3 is 13 residues long. V was shortened by 6 bases and J by 2 bases, with 10 bases between the two germline ends.

The chain recombines TRBV5-1 with TRBJ1-1; D ambiguous. This CDR3 contains 13 residues. The germline gives CDR1 SGHRS, CDR2 YFSETQ. The V and J ends lost 2 bases and 0 bases respectively, with 5 bases between them. The CDR3 nucleotides are TGCGCCAGCAGCTTTGACATGAACACTGAAGCTTTCTTT. Translating it yields CASSFDMNTEAFF.

As concerns this clone: The same CDR3 arises from other DNA sequences in this sample as well. The genes are TRBV5-1 and TRBJ1-6, with 7 bases fitting TRBD1. The CDR3 is 13 amino acids. Germline V CDR1 and CDR2: SGHRS, YFSETQ. Trimming removed 4 bases from V and 6 bases from J; junction bases left unmatched: 1. CDR3 sequence (DNA): TGCGCCAGCAGCCAGGGGGGTAATTCACCCCTCCACTTT. Its protein is CASSQGGNSPLHF.

The V and J genes are TRBV7-2 and TRBJ2-1; 7 positions agree with TRBD2. Germline V gene lookup returns CDR1 SGHTA and CDR2 FQGNSA. The CDR3 totals 16 residues. The trim removed 2 bases at V and 2 bases at J, leaving 6 bases unmatched. The CDR3 nucleotides read TGTGCCAGCAGCTTATATTGGACTAGAGCCTACAATGAGCAGTTCTTC. Amino acids: CASSLYWTRAYNEQFF.

This chain connects TRBV25-1 to TRBJ1-3; D remains unclear. The V gene lost 8 bases and the J gene lost 0 bases, with 14 bases spanning the gap. Germline V lookup: CDR1 MGHDK, CDR2 SYGVNS. The CDR3 consists of 15 residues. CDR3 DNA: TGTGCCAGCGAACCGGACTCAGTCTCTGGAAACACCATATATTTT. Residues: CASEPDSVSGNTIYF.

This chain joins TRBV4-1 and TRBJ2-1; D possibly corresponds to TRBD2 (5 bases). This CDR3 is built from 17 residues. Per germline, CDR1 MGHRA and CDR2 YSYEKL. Trimming left V 1 base short and J 6 bases short, with 19 bases between. The CDR3 DNA follows: TGCGCCAGCAGCCAAGGTCCGGCTAGGAGGAAAACCAATGAGCAGTTCTTC. Residues: CASSQGPARRKTNEQFF.

The rearrangement uses TRBV6-5 and TRBJ1-5; 7 bases line up with TRBD1. V trimming: 6 bases; J trimming: 3 bases; junction bases outside the gene matches: 5. The CDR3 has 14 amino acids. Looked up from germline, CDR1 is MNHEY and CDR2 is SVGAGI. The CDR3 DNA is TGTGCCAGCAGACCAGGGACAGCCAATCAGCCCCAGCATTTT. It specifies CASRPGTANQPQHF.

The chain carries TRBV2 and TRBJ1-2, with TRBD1 identical over 7 bases. This CDR3 region has 14 residues. Germline CDR1 reads SNHLY; CDR2 reads FYNNEI. The V gene end was trimmed by 4 bases and the J gene end by 6 bases; junction bases not matched to a gene: 8. The chain's CDR3 is CASSGTAQGDGYTF. In DNA form, the CDR3 reads TGTGCCAGCAGTGGGACAGCCCAGGGGGATGGCTACACCTTC.

The rearrangement joins TRBV18 to TRBJ2-7, with 12 bases fitting TRBD1. This CDR3 has 17 amino acids. V lost 3 bases, J lost 6 bases, and 12 bases stayed unmatched. Germline V gene sequence: CDR1 KGHSH, CDR2 LQKENI. The CDR3 DNA reads as TGTGCCAGCTCACCTTTCGGTCCGGGACAGGGGGCCACCGAGCAGTACTTC. It is translated as CASSPFGPGQGATEQYF.

About this clone itself: Other DNA sequences within the sample encode an identical CDR3. This chain connects TRBV7-2 to TRBJ1-1; D gene unclear. Germline CDR1 is SGHTA and CDR2 is FQGNSA. Deletions cut 3 bases from V and 2 bases from J, with 7 bases between. The CDR3 length is 13 residues. The CDR3 here is CASSFSVNTEAFF. DNA for the CDR3: TGTGCCAGCAGCTTTTCAGTAAACACTGAAGCTTTCTTT.

The chain couples TRBV7-8 to TRBJ2-7; TRBD1 agrees at 7 bases. Germline assignment: CDR1 SGHVS and CDR2 FQNEAQ. The V segment lost 5 bases and the J segment 7 bases; nucleotides outside the gene matches: 8. CDR3 length equals 13 residues. The CDR3 region has the DNA TGTGCCAGCAGCCCAGGGGGAAGAGGGGAGCAGTACTTC. Protein product: CASSPGGRGEQYF.

This chain links TRBV29-1 with TRBJ2-1, with TRBD2 matching 10 bases. V gave up 3 bases and J gave up 5 bases; unmatched junction bases: 4. This CDR3 region has 14 residues. Germline loops: CDR1 SQVTM, CDR2 ANQGSEA. CDR3 sequence reads: CSVDWTSGHNEQFF. CDR3 bases: TGCAGCGTTGATTGGACTAGCGGTCACAATGAGCAGTTCTTC.

This rearrangement joins TRBV6-6 to TRBJ1-1; D unresolved. This CDR3 has 15 amino acids. Trimming stripped 7 bases from V and 0 bases from J, with 15 bases between. CDR1 is MNHNY and CDR2 is SVGAGI in the germline V gene (reference sequence). CDR3 loop: CASNTPREVNTEAFF. Here the CDR3 DNA reads TGTGCCAGCAACACACCGAGGGAGGTGAACACTGAAGCTTTCTTT.

The chain employs TRBV10-3 and TRBJ1-1; no reliable D call. There are 14 residues in the CDR3. V shed 4 bases and J shed 8 bases, with 17 bases lying between them. Per the germline V gene, CDR1 is ENHRY and CDR2 is SYGVKD. CDR3 in DNA: TGTGCCATCAGTGTTTTACAACCCCCGGGGGAAGCTTTCTTT. This translates into CAISVLQPPGEAFF.

Here the CDR3 DNA reads TGTGCCAGCAGCGCCTTATCCGGGGAGCTGTTTTTT. Translation: CASSALSGELFF. The J gene is TRBJ2-2, the V gene TRBV9; D is unresolved. CDR1 and CDR2 from the germline V gene are SGDLS and YYNGEE. The ends were cut back, 3 bases at V and 6 bases at J, with 6 bases in the middle. This CDR3 comprises 12 residues. The whole variable domain, remainder taken from reference TRBV9 and TRBJ2-2, is DSGVTQTPKHLITATGQRVTLRCSPRSGDLSVYWYQQSLDQGLQFLIQYYNGEERAKGNILERFSAQQFPDLHSELNLSSLELGDSALYFCASSALSGELFFGEGSRLTVL.

This sequence joins TRBV18 and TRBJ2-7; 9 nucleotides match TRBD1. Germline values: CDR1 KGHSH, CDR2 LQKENI. Trimming cost V 4 bases and J 1 base; bases outside gene matches: 2. The CDR3 extends over 14 amino acids. CDR3 nucleotides: TGTGCCAGCTCACTCGGGACAGGGTCCTACGAGCAGTACTTC. Encoded protein: CASSLGTGSYEQYF. The full variable domain, completed using reference TRBV18 and TRBJ2-7, is NAGVMQNPRHLVRRRGQEARLRCSPMKGHSHVYWYRQLPEEGLKFMVYLQKENIIDESGMPKERFSAEFPKEGPSILRIQQVVRGDSAAYFCASSLGTGSYEQYFGPGTRLTVT.

V is TRBV9 and J is TRBJ1-2; a weak D match, TRBD1 (6 bases). This CDR3 has 15 amino acids. CDR1 is SGDLS, CDR2 YYNGEE, per germline. V was pared by 0 bases and J by 2 bases, with 11 bases between. As DNA, the CDR3 is TGTGCCAGCAGCGTAGATGCAGGGGCCAACTATGGCTACACCTTC. This gives the protein CASSVDAGANYGYTF.